This TCR beta chain comes out of a study of spatial heterogeneity in lung cancer. Whole-study context: On average, each unique TCR and UMI combination appeared more than ten times in raw reads.

Time point of the sample: sample taken at primary tumor resection. Without sorting, whole RNA was sequenced from tumor, nontumor lung or frozen PBMC. The approximately 70 donors had untreated early-stage non-small cell lung cancer. V shed 4 bases and J 8 bases; nucleotides not matched to a gene: 7. In germline, CDR1 is SGHRS, CDR2 YFSETQ. This CDR3 has 14 residues. TCRdb called the 5' RACE reads again in MiXCR, with one record for every CDR3 protein. The sample has 40,000 to 45,000 distinct CDR3 sequences; 6% to 7% are singletons. The clonotype originates from a female donor with early-stage non-small cell lung cancer. V is TRBV5-1 and J is TRBJ2-1, with 9 nucleotides matching TRBD1. Sequences were derived from PBMCs, sampled at surgery. CDR3 residues: CASSPQGAGDEQFF. DNA of the CDR3: TGCGCCAGCAGCCCACAGGGGGCTGGGGATGAGCAGTTCTTC.